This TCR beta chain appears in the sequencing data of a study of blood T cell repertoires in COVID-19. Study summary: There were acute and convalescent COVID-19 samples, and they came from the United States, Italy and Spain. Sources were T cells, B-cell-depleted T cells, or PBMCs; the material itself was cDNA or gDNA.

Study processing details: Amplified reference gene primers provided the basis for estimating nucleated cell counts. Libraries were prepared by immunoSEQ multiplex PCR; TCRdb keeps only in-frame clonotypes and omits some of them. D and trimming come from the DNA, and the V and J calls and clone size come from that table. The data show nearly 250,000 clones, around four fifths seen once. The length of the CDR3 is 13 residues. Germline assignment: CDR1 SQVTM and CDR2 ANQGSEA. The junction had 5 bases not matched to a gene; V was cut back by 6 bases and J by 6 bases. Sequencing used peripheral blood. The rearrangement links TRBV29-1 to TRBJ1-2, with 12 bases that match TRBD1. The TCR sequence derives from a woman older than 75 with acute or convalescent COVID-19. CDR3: CSVPGQGAHGYTF. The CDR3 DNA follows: TGCAGCGTCCCGGGACAGGGGGCGCATGGCTACACCTTC.